The rows below give T cell receptor beta chains drawn from one sample of a study of blood T cell repertoires in COVID-19. Sequenced by immunoSEQ multiplex PCR; TCRdb stores in-frame clones only, minus some. This sample has approximately 110,000 clones, with 80% to 90% found just once. Sequencing was done on a sample of peripheral blood. These receptors were obtained from a woman aged 80 or over with acute or convalescent COVID-19. CDR3s include the opening cysteine and the closing phenylalanine or tryptophan. The order of the fields is CDR3 DNA, CDR3 protein, V gene, clone size, D gene, J gene. The D gene is left open where the match is weak. A clone size is listed for some rows: how often the clone was seen (once, few, many), or a class if it is expanded.

cdr3_nt: TGTGCCAGCAGCTCCGGACAGGGGCGGAATGAGCAGTTCTTC; cdr3_aa: CASSSGQGRNEQFF; v_call: TRBV7-9; clone_size: -; d_call: TRBD1; j_call: TRBJ2-1
cdr3_nt: TGTGCCAGGACCTACTTTGACACCCACCGATCGAACACTGAAGCTTTCTTT; cdr3_aa: CARTYFDTHRSNTEAFF; v_call: TRBV5-3; clone_size: once; d_call: -; j_call: TRBJ1-1
cdr3_nt: TGTGCCAGCAGTTTGTTTAAGGTCGATCCGGGACAGGGGGCAGAGGGGTCTATTGGTGGCTACACCTTC; cdr3_aa: CASSLFKVDPGQGAEGSIGGYTF; v_call: TRBV28; clone_size: -; d_call: TRBD1; j_call: TRBJ1-2
cdr3_nt: TGTGCCAGCAGCAACCTCGGGACAGCCTACGAGCAGTACTTC; cdr3_aa: CASSNLGTAYEQYF; v_call: TRBV6-5; clone_size: -; d_call: TRBD1; j_call: TRBJ2-7
cdr3_nt: TGTGCCAGCAGCTTACACTACCCGGGACAGGGGGCGAACTATGGCTACACCTTC; cdr3_aa: CASSLHYPGQGANYGYTF; v_call: TRBV7-2; clone_size: -; d_call: TRBD1; j_call: TRBJ1-2
cdr3_nt: TGTGCCAGCAGCTTAGCCAGGGAGACAGGGTCGGGGGCCAACGTCCTGACTTTC; cdr3_aa: CASSLARETGSGANVLTF; v_call: TRBV7-9; clone_size: few; d_call: TRBD1; j_call: TRBJ2-6
cdr3_nt: TGCGCCAGCAGCCAATTCTTAATCGGGAATGAGGGTGAAAAACTGTTTTTT; cdr3_aa: CASSQFLIGNEGEKLFF; v_call: TRBV4-3; clone_size: -; d_call: -; j_call: TRBJ1-4
cdr3_nt: TGCGCCAGCAGCACTAGCGGGGGTGGCTACAATGAGCAGTTCTTC; cdr3_aa: CASSTSGGGYNEQFF; v_call: TRBV5-1; clone_size: -; d_call: TRBD2; j_call: TRBJ2-1
cdr3_nt: TGTGCCAGTAGTATGCTACAGGGGAGGCCCGCGAACACCGGGGAGCTGTTTTTT; cdr3_aa: CASSMLQGRPANTGELFF; v_call: TRBV19; clone_size: -; d_call: -; j_call: TRBJ2-2
cdr3_nt: TGTGCCAGCACCAACCGGGACAGGGATTACAATGAGCAGTTCTTC; cdr3_aa: CASTNRDRDYNEQFF; v_call: TRBV28; clone_size: -; d_call: TRBD1; j_call: TRBJ2-1
cdr3_nt: TGTGCCAGCAGCGCAGGGGGCGCGGGAGCTTTCTTT; cdr3_aa: CASSAGGAGAFF; v_call: TRBV11-3; clone_size: -; d_call: TRBD1; j_call: TRBJ1-1
cdr3_nt: TGTGCCAGCAGCTTAGTTACTAGCTTGAGCACCGGGGAGCTGTTTTTT; cdr3_aa: CASSLVTSLSTGELFF; v_call: TRBV7-2; clone_size: -; d_call: -; j_call: TRBJ2-2
cdr3_nt: TGCGCCAGCAGTGCACAGGGAGCTGGAAACACCATATATTTT; cdr3_aa: CASSAQGAGNTIYF; v_call: TRBV10-2; clone_size: -; d_call: -; j_call: TRBJ1-3
cdr3_nt: TGCGCCAGCAGCACTAGGGACAGTTCGCCTAATGAAAAACTGTTTTTT; cdr3_aa: CASSTRDSSPNEKLFF; v_call: TRBV5-1; clone_size: -; d_call: TRBD1; j_call: TRBJ1-4
cdr3_nt: TGTGCCAGCTCACTAGGGGGCGGGAATCAGCCCCAGCATTTT; cdr3_aa: CASSLGGGNQPQHF; v_call: TRBV18; clone_size: -; d_call: TRBD1; j_call: TRBJ1-5
cdr3_nt: TGCGCCAGCAGGGGGACGGCAGGGGGGCCCCAGCATTTT; cdr3_aa: CASRGTAGGPQHF; v_call: TRBV5-1; clone_size: -; d_call: TRBD1; j_call: TRBJ1-5
cdr3_nt: TGTGCCAGCAGCGACGGACTAGCGGGGGACAATAGGGAGACCCAGTACTTC; cdr3_aa: CASSDGLAGDNRETQYF; v_call: TRBV13; clone_size: few; d_call: TRBD2; j_call: TRBJ2-5
cdr3_nt: TGTGCCTGGAGTGTACGACGTCCCTGGGGGACAGGGTGGAGGAACACTGAAGCTTTCTTT; cdr3_aa: CAWSVRRPWGTGWRNTEAFF; v_call: TRBV30; clone_size: -; d_call: TRBD1; j_call: TRBJ1-1
cdr3_nt: TGCGCCAGCAGCTTGGGACAGGGGAATGAAAAACTGTTTTTT; cdr3_aa: CASSLGQGNEKLFF; v_call: TRBV5-1; clone_size: -; d_call: TRBD1; j_call: TRBJ1-4
cdr3_nt: TGTGCCAGCAGCCCCTCCCCCAGCGGGGGGGCCAAAAACATTCAGTACTTC; cdr3_aa: CASSPSPSGGAKNIQYF; v_call: TRBV3-1/TRBV3-2; clone_size: -; d_call: TRBD2; j_call: TRBJ2-4
cdr3_nt: TGTGCCAGCAGCCAAGGGGGGGGAGCTAGTGAGCAGTTCTTC; cdr3_aa: CASSQGGGASEQFF; v_call: TRBV14; clone_size: -; d_call: TRBD2; j_call: TRBJ2-1
cdr3_nt: TGTGCCAGCAGCCCCTCGGAGGTTCTCTATGGCTACACCTTC; cdr3_aa: CASSPSEVLYGYTF; v_call: TRBV11-2; clone_size: -; d_call: -; j_call: TRBJ1-2
cdr3_nt: TGTGCCAGCAGCCCCAAAAGCGGGGGGAACACCGGGGAGCTGTTTTTT; cdr3_aa: CASSPKSGGNTGELFF; v_call: TRBV7-9; clone_size: -; d_call: TRBD2; j_call: TRBJ2-2
cdr3_nt: TGTGCCATCAGCCCAGGGGGCGATGGCTACACCTTC; cdr3_aa: CAISPGGDGYTF; v_call: TRBV10-3; clone_size: -; d_call: TRBD1; j_call: TRBJ1-2
cdr3_nt: TGTGCCAGCTCACCTCCTGGGGCAGCCAGTAACTATGGCTACACCTTC; cdr3_aa: CASSPPGAASNYGYTF; v_call: TRBV18; clone_size: -; d_call: -; j_call: TRBJ1-2
cdr3_nt: TGCAGTGCTAGTAAGACTAGCGGGGGCAATGAGCAGTTCTTC; cdr3_aa: CSASKTSGGNEQFF; v_call: TRBV20-1; clone_size: -; d_call: TRBD2; j_call: TRBJ2-1
cdr3_nt: TGCAGCGTTGGCCGGACAGGGACTGGGGACTATGGCTACACCTTC; cdr3_aa: CSVGRTGTGDYGYTF; v_call: TRBV29-1; clone_size: -; d_call: TRBD1; j_call: TRBJ1-2
cdr3_nt: TGTGCCAGTAGTAAACTTTCCACAGATACGCAGTATTTT; cdr3_aa: CASSKLSTDTQYF; v_call: TRBV19; clone_size: -; d_call: -; j_call: TRBJ2-3
cdr3_nt: TGTGCCAGCAGGAGAGAATCCCTCGATACGCAGTATTTT; cdr3_aa: CASRRESLDTQYF; v_call: TRBV2; clone_size: once; d_call: -; j_call: TRBJ2-3
cdr3_nt: TGTGCCAGCAGCGTCGGGGGGGCCGCAGGGGAGACCCAGTACTTC; cdr3_aa: CASSVGGAAGETQYF; v_call: TRBV5-4; clone_size: -; d_call: TRBD2; j_call: TRBJ2-5
cdr3_nt: TGTGCCAGTAGTATGTGGGGGCGGGAGGATACGCAGTATTTT; cdr3_aa: CASSMWGREDTQYF; v_call: TRBV19; clone_size: few; d_call: -; j_call: TRBJ2-3
cdr3_nt: TGTGCCAGCTCCACGGTTAGCGAGCAGTACTTC; cdr3_aa: CASSTVSEQYF; v_call: TRBV2; clone_size: -; d_call: -; j_call: TRBJ2-7
cdr3_nt: TGTGCCACCAGCAGAGATCTGGGGGGACTGTCTGAAGCTTTCTTT; cdr3_aa: CATSRDLGGLSEAFF; v_call: TRBV15; clone_size: -; d_call: -; j_call: TRBJ1-1
cdr3_nt: TGTGCCAGCAGCTCACGACAGGGAGGCCAGCCCCAGCATTTT; cdr3_aa: CASSSRQGGQPQHF; v_call: TRBV7-2; clone_size: -; d_call: TRBD1; j_call: TRBJ1-5
cdr3_nt: TGTGCCAGCAGAGTGCAGATCCAAGAGACCCAGTACTTC; cdr3_aa: CASRVQIQETQYF; v_call: TRBV2; clone_size: -; d_call: -; j_call: TRBJ2-5
cdr3_nt: TGTGCCACCAGTGCGGCCTCACAGGATCGGAAGACCCAGTACTTC; cdr3_aa: CATSAASQDRKTQYF; v_call: TRBV24-1; clone_size: few; d_call: -; j_call: TRBJ2-5
cdr3_nt: TGTGCCAGCAGGCAGGGGTACTCCTACGAGCAGTACTTC; cdr3_aa: CASRQGYSYEQYF; v_call: TRBV25-1; clone_size: -; d_call: -; j_call: TRBJ2-7
cdr3_nt: TGTGCCAGCAGCCAAGATAGGACCGGGACAGATGAAGCTTTCTTT; cdr3_aa: CASSQDRTGTDEAFF; v_call: TRBV4-2; clone_size: -; d_call: TRBD1; j_call: TRBJ1-1
cdr3_nt: TGTGCCAGCAGTTTATTGGGCCAGGTTAACTATGGCTACACCTTC; cdr3_aa: CASSLLGQVNYGYTF; v_call: TRBV28; clone_size: -; d_call: -; j_call: TRBJ1-2
cdr3_nt: TGTGCCAGCAGCGTAGCCCTGCCCGTGACTAGCGGGGGGTCTGGGGCCAACGTCCTGACTTTC; cdr3_aa: CASSVALPVTSGGSGANVLTF; v_call: TRBV9; clone_size: -; d_call: TRBD2; j_call: TRBJ2-6
cdr3_nt: TGTGCCAGCAGCTTGTTTCACAGGCCACAAAGATTCGACACCGGGGAGCTGTTTTTT; cdr3_aa: CASSLFHRPQRFDTGELFF; v_call: TRBV5-8; clone_size: once; d_call: -; j_call: TRBJ2-2
cdr3_nt: TGTGCCAGCTCGCTAAACAGGGGGTCATCCACTGAAGCTTTCTTT; cdr3_aa: CASSLNRGSSTEAFF; v_call: TRBV18; clone_size: -; d_call: TRBD1; j_call: TRBJ1-1
cdr3_nt: TGCGCCAGCAGCGTCGGGATCTCCTACGAGCAGTACTTC; cdr3_aa: CASSVGISYEQYF; v_call: TRBV4-3; clone_size: -; d_call: -; j_call: TRBJ2-7
cdr3_nt: TGCAGCGTCGACAGGGGTCAAGAGACCCAGTACTTC; cdr3_aa: CSVDRGQETQYF; v_call: TRBV29-1; clone_size: -; d_call: TRBD1; j_call: TRBJ2-5
cdr3_nt: TGTGCCAGCAGTGAATATTGGGGGGATGGCTACACCTTC; cdr3_aa: CASSEYWGDGYTF; v_call: TRBV25-1; clone_size: -; d_call: -; j_call: TRBJ1-2
cdr3_nt: TGTGCCAGCTCAAGGACAGGGGGCGGCACAGATACGCAGTATTTT; cdr3_aa: CASSRTGGGTDTQYF; v_call: TRBV28; clone_size: -; d_call: TRBD1; j_call: TRBJ2-3
cdr3_nt: TGTGCCAGCAGTTTATGGGGACAGAACACTGAAGCTTTCTTT; cdr3_aa: CASSLWGQNTEAFF; v_call: TRBV28; clone_size: -; d_call: -; j_call: TRBJ1-1
cdr3_nt: TGCGCCAGCAGCTTGGCTGTGAACACTGAAGCTTTCTTT; cdr3_aa: CASSLAVNTEAFF; v_call: TRBV5-1; clone_size: -; d_call: -; j_call: TRBJ1-1
cdr3_nt: TGTGCCAGCAGCCCCGGGACAGGGGGCACTAATGAAAAACTGTTTTTT; cdr3_aa: CASSPGTGGTNEKLFF; v_call: TRBV4-2; clone_size: -; d_call: TRBD1; j_call: TRBJ1-4
cdr3_nt: TGTGCCAGCATCCCGCAGGGGATCTTTAATTACGAGCAGTACTTC; cdr3_aa: CASIPQGIFNYEQYF; v_call: TRBV28; clone_size: -; d_call: -; j_call: TRBJ2-7
cdr3_nt: TGTGCCAGCAGCCCGACGGGGGGAACTAATGAAAAACTGTTTTTT; cdr3_aa: CASSPTGGTNEKLFF; v_call: TRBV11-2; clone_size: -; d_call: -; j_call: TRBJ1-4
cdr3_nt: TGTGCCAGTAGTAGGGTAGCGGGCACCTACGAGCAGTACTTC; cdr3_aa: CASSRVAGTYEQYF; v_call: TRBV19; clone_size: -; d_call: TRBD2; j_call: TRBJ2-7